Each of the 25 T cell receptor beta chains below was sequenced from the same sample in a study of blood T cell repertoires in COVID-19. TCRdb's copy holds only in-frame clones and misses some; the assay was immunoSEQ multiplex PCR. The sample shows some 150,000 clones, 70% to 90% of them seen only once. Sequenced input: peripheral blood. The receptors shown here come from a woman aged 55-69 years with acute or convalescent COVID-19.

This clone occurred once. This chain's CDR3 is CASNSRDSNYGYTF. DNA for the CDR3: TGTGCCAGCAACTCCAGAGACTCTAACTATGGCTACACCTTC. The rearrangement joins TRBV2 to TRBJ1-2; no definite D call. The germline V gene has CDR1 SNHLY and CDR2 FYNNEI. This CDR3 comprises 14 residues. Trimming removed 7 bases from V and 0 bases from J, with 12 bases in between.

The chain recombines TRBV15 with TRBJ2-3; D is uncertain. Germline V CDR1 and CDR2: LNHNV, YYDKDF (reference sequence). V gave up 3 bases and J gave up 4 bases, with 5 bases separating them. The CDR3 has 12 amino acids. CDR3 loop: CATSRGSDTQYF. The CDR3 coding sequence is TGTGCCACCAGCAGGGGCTCAGATACGCAGTATTTT. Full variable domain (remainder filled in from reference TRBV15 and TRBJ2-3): DAMVIQNPRYQVTQFGKPVTLSCSQTLNHNVMYWYQQKSSQAPKLLFHYYDKDFNNEADTPDNFQSRRPNTSFCFLDIRSPGLGDTAMYLCATSRGSDTQYFGPGTRLTVL.

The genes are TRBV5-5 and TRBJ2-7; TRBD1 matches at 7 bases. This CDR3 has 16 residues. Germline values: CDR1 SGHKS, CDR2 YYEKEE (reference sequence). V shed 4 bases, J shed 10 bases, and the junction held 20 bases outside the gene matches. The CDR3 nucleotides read TGTGCCAGCAGCCCCTATGCCACCGGGACGACAGGGCACCAGTACTTC. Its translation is CASSPYATGTTGHQYF.

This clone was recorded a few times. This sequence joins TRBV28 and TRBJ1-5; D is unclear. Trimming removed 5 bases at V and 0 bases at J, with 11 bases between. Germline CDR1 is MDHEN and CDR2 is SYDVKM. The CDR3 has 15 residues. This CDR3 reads CASSQLGNSNQPQHF. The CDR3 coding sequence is TGTGCCAGCAGTCAACTCGGGAATAGCAATCAGCCCCAGCATTTT.

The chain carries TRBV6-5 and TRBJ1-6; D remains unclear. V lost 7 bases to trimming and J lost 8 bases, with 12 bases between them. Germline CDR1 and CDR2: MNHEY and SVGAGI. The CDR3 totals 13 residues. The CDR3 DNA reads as TGTGCCAGCATCGGGGTGGTGCATTCACCCCTCCACTTT. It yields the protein CASIGVVHSPLHF.

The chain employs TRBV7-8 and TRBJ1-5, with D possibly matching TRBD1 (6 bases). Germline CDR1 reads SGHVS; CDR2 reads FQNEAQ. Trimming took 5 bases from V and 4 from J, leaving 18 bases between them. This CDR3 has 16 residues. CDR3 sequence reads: CASSPLVGTINQPQHF. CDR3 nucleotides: TGTGCCAGCAGCCCGCTAGTCGGGACAATAAATCAGCCCCAGCATTTT.

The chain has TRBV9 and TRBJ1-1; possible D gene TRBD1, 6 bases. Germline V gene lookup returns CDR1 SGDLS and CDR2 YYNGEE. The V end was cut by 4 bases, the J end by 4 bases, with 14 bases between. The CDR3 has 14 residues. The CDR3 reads CASSTLRGPTEAFF. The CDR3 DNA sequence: TGTGCCAGCAGCACCCTCAGGGGACCCACTGAAGCTTTCTTT.

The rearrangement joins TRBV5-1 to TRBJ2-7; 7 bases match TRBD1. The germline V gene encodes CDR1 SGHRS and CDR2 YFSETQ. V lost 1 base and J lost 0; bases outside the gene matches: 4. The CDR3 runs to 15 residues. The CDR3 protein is CASSLQGTASYEQYF. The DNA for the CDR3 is TGCGCCAGCAGCTTGCAGGGGACAGCCTCCTACGAGCAGTACTTC.

CDR3 protein: CASSLVAGGYEQYF. The CDR3 nucleotides read TGTGCCAGCAGCTTAGTGGCAGGGGGCTACGAGCAGTACTTC. This chain links TRBV11-2 with TRBJ2-7; 7 bases are shared with TRBD1. CDR1 is SGHAT and CDR2 is FQNNGV in the germline V gene. V shed 1 base, J shed 3 bases, and the junction held 3 bases outside the gene matches. The CDR3 runs to 14 residues.

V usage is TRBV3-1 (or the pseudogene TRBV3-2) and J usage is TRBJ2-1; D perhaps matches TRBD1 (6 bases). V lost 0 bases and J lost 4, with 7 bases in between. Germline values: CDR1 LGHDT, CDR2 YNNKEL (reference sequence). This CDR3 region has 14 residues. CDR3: CASSQDTGYNEQFF. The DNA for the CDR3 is TGTGCCAGCAGCCAAGATACAGGGTACAATGAGCAGTTCTTC.

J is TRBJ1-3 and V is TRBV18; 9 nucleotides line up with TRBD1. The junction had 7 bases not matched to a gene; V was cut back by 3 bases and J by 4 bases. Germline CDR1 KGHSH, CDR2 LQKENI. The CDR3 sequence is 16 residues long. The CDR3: CASSPQTGGGGNTIYF. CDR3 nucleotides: TGTGCCAGCTCACCCCAGACAGGGGGAGGAGGAAACACCATATATTTT.

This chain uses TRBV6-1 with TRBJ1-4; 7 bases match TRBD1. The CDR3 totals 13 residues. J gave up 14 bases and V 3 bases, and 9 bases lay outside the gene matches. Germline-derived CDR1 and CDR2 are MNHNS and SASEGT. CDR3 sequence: CASSETTGVQLFF. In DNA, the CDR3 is TGTGCCAGCAGTGAGACTACAGGGGTCCAGCTGTTTTTT.

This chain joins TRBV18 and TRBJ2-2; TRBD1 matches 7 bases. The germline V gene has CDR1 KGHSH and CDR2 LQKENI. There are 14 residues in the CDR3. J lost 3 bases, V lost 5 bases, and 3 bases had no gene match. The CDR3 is CASSSGQDTGELFF. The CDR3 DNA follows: TGTGCCAGCTCATCCGGACAGGACACCGGGGAGCTGTTTTTT.

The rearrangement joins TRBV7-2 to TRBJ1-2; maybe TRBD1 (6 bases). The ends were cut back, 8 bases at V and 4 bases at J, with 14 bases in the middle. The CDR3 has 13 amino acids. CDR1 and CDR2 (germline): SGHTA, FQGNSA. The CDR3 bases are TGTGCCAGCTCCCTAGGGGGATCCTATGGCTACACCTTC. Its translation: CASSLGGSYGYTF.

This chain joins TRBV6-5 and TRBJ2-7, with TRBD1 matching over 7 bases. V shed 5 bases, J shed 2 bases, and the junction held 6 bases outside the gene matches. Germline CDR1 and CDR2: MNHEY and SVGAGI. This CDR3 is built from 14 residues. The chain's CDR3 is CASSRGQPTYEQYF. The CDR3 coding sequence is TGTGCCAGCAGTAGGGGACAGCCTACCTACGAGCAGTACTTC.

In DNA, the CDR3 is TGTGCCAGCAGCCCCTCAGGGAACACCGGGGAGCTGTTTTTT. Residues: CASSPSGNTGELFF. V usage is TRBV7-2 and J usage is TRBJ2-2; D uncertain. The V end lost 5 bases, the J end lost 1 base, and 8 bases lay between the germline ends. Per germline, CDR1 SGHTA and CDR2 FQGNSA. CDR3 length: 14 residues.

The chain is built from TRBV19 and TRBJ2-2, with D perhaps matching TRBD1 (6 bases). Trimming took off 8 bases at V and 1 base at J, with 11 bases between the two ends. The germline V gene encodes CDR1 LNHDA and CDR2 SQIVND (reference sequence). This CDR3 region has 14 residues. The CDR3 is CASCRTVNTGELFF. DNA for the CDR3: TGTGCCAGTTGTAGGACAGTGAACACCGGGGAGCTGTTTTTT.

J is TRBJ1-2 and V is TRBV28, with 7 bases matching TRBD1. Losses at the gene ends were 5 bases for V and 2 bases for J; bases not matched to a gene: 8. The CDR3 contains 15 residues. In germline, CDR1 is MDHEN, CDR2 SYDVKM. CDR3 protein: CASSTSRTGNYGYTF. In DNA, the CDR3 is TGTGCCAGCAGTACCAGCCGGACAGGAAACTATGGCTACACCTTC.

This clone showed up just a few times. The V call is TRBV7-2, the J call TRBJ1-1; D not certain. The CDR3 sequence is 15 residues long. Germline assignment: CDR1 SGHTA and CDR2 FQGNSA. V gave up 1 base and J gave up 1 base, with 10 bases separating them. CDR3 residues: CASSLGGGWNTEAFF. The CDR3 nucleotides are TGTGCCAGCAGCTTAGGTGGAGGCTGGAACACTGAAGCTTTCTTT.

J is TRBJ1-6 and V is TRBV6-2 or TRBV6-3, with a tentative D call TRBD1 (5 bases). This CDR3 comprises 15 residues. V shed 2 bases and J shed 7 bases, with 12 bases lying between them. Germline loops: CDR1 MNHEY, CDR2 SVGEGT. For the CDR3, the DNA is TGTGCCAGCAGTTACGGCAGGGTCAAAAATTCACCCCTCCACTTT. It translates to CASSYGRVKNSPLHF.

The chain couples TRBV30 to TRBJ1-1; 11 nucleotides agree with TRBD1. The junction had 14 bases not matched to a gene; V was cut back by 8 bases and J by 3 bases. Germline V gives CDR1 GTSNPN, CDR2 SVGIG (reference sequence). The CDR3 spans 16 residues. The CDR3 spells CAGMDRGRGLDTEAFF. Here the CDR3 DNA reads TGTGCCGGTATGGACAGGGGGCGAGGGCTCGACACTGAAGCTTTCTTT.

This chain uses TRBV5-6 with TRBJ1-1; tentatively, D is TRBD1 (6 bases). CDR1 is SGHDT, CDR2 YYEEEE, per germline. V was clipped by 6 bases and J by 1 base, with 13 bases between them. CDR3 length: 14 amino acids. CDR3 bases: TGTGCCAGCACCTCGGGACACCGGAACACTGAAGCTTTCTTT. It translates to CASTSGHRNTEAFF.

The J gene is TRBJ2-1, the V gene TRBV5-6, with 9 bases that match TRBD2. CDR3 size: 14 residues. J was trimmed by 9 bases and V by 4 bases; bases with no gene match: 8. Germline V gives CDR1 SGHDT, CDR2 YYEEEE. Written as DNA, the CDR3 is TGTGCCAGCAGCCCGGGACTAGCAATCGGTGAGCAGTTCTTC. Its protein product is CASSPGLAIGEQFF.

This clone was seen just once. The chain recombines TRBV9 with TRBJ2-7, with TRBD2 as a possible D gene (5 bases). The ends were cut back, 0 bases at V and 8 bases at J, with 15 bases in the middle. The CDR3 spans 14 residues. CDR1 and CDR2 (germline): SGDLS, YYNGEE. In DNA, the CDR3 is TGTGCCAGCAGCGTAGGGCCCGGGGTAGGCCAGCAGTACTTC. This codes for CASSVGPGVGQQYF.

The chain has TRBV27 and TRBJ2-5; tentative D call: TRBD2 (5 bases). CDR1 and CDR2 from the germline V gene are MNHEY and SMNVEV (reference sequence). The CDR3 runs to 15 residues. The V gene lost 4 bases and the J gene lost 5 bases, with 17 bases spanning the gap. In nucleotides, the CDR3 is TGTGCCAGCAGTTCCCCGGGCCAAAGAGGGGAGACCCAGTACTTC. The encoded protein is CASSSPGQRGETQYF.